A selection of T cell receptor beta chains follows, all from one sample in a study of T cell responses to AZD1222 COVID-19 vaccine. Repertoires were generated with immunoSEQ multiplex PCR, while TCRdb's copy carries only in-frame clones and drops some. The table lists about 92,000 clones, roughly 88% of them singletons, with about 24% in the top ten. Specimen: peripheral blood, collected on day 0 of AZD1222 vaccination. The source of these receptors is an adult in good health. Each CDR3 is given without its conserved first and last residue. Each record gives: V gene, D gene, CDR3 protein. D genes are given only for firm matches.

>TRBV5-6|-
ASSQTAYQPQH
>TRBV5-5|-
ASSFGVSTDTQY
>TRBV5-1|-
ASTSVSNTEAF
>TRBV18|-
ASSPYELSMGSSYEQY
>TRBV24-1|TRBD1
ATSDSYSRTGIRYEQF
>TRBV11-3|-
ASSYTGILGEQF
>TRBV6-4|TRBD2
ASSEVAGGQQY
>TRBV11-3|-
ASSTGTSLPWNEQF
>TRBV7-9|-
ASSFLEALNTEAF
>TRBV5-1|TRBD1
ASSFGTEGEQY
>TRBV5-1|-
ASSLGLAGGGGELF
>TRBV7-6|-
ASSLAFGRNTEAF
>TRBV19|TRBD2
ASQGGSGGSYNEQF
>TRBV5-3|-
ARSLVRVGNTEAF
>TRBV9|TRBD1
ASSAGGGYT
>TRBV6-2/TRBV6-3|-
ASSYARRWNTEAF
>TRBV12-5|-
ASGSSGGGVTEAF
>TRBV4-3|-
ASSQMGARDTQY
>TRBV30|-
AWRRQDPNQPQH
>TRBV7-2|TRBD1
ASRFPGQGYNEQF
>TRBV3-1/TRBV3-2|-
ASSQGPGPSSYEQY
>TRBV10-3|-
ASTFDGAINVETQY
>TRBV5-4|-
ASSLAGTAQNIQY
>TRBV5-4|TRBD1
ASSSGTGAYEQY
>TRBV15|-
ATSRERRGSGSPLH
>TRBV13|TRBD1
ASRRSPAGTGKETQY
>TRBV3-1/TRBV3-2|TRBD1
ASSQGQSINTDTQY
>TRBV7-2|-
ASSLLGNNSPLH
>TRBV2|TRBD1
ASTGTGGWGSQPQH
>TRBV6-5|TRBD1
ASSYSTDRAVTEAF
>TRBV12-5|-
ASGPPGTYNEQF
>TRBV5-5|-
ASSFQGSTEAF
>TRBV27|TRBD1
ASSPGQGWNEQY